This TCR beta chain was identified in a study of monozygotic twins with inflammatory bowel disease. There are 18 residues in the CDR3. Germline values: CDR1 LGHNA, CDR2 YSLEER. About this clonotype itself: What it binds is unknown.

TCRdb re-called the 5' RACE reads and gives one entry per CDR3 protein, without DNA. Reported are 200,000 to 250,000 distinct CDR3 sequences; the ten largest clones contain more than 7.5%. The study, taken as a whole, reports: Perhaps reflecting limited power, concordant and discordant twins did not differ in repertoire similarity. Those with IBD had lower TCRbeta diversity (inverse Simpson) than their healthy co-twins did.

Sequencing input: blood. This sequence originates from a human donor with ulcerative colitis or Crohn's disease, or a healthy co-twin of an affected twin (not recorded which). The chain carries TRBV4-3 and TRBJ2-3; the D call from TCRdb, TRBD1, cannot be confirmed without DNA. CDR3 sequence: CASSQDNEAVGGTDTQYF.